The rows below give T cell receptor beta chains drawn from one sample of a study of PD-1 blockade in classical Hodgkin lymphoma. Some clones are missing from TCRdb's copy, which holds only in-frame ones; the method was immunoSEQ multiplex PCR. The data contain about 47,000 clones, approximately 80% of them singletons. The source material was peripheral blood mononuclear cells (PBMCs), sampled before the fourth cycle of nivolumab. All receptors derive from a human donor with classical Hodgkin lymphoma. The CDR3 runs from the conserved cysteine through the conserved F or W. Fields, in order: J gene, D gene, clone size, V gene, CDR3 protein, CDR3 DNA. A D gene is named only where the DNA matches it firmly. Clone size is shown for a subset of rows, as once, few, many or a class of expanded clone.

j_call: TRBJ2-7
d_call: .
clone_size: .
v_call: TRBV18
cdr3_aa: CASSPPLGSYEQYF
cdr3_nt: TGTGCCAGCTCACCACCTCTGGGGAGCTACGAGCAGTACTTC

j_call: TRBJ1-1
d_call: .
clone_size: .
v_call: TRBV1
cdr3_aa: CTSSRGEGNTEAFF
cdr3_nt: TGCACCAGCAGCCGAGGAGAGGGTAACACTGAAGCTTTCTTT

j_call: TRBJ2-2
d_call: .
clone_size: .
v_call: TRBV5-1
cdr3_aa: CASSLVGLTNTGELFF
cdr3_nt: TGCGCCAGCAGCTTGGTTGGACTAACGAACACCGGGGAGCTGTTTTTT

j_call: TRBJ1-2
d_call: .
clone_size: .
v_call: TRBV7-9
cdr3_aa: CASSSPQGHYGYTF
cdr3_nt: TGTGCCAGCAGCTCCCCCCAGGGCCACTATGGCTACACCTTC

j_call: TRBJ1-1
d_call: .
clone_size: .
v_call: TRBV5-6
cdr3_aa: CASSLTKGTQAFF
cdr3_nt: TGTGCCAGCAGCTTGACGAAGGGGACGCAAGCTTTCTTT

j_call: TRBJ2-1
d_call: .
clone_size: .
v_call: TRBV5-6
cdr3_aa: CASSAGLTLGEFF
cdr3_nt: TGTGCCAGCAGCGCTGGACTCACTTTAGGGGAGTTCTTC

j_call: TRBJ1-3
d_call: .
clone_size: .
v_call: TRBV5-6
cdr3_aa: CASSFTSGGNTIYF
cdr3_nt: TGTGCCAGCAGCTTTACCTCAGGGGGAAACACCATATATTTT

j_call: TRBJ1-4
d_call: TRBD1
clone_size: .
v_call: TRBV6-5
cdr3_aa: CASSRTGMNEKLFF
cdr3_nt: TGTGCCAGCAGTCGGACAGGGATGAATGAAAAACTGTTTTTT

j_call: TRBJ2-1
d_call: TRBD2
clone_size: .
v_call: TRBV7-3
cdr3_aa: CASSPTPGLAGNEQFF
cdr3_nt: TGTGCCAGCAGCCCAACCCCGGGACTAGCGGGGAATGAGCAGTTCTTC

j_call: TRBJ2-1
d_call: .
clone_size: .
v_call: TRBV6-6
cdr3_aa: CASSSPTGEQFF
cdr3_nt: TGTGCCAGCAGTTCCCCTACAGGTGAGCAGTTCTTC

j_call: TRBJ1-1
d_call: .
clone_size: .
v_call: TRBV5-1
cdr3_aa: CASSYTLRQGNTEAFF
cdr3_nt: TGCGCCAGCAGCTATACCCTCCGGCAGGGGAACACTGAAGCTTTCTTT

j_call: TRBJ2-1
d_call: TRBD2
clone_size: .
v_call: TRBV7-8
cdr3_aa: CASSPGLAAIGEQFF
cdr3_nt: TGTGCCAGCAGCCCAGGACTAGCGGCGATCGGTGAGCAGTTCTTC

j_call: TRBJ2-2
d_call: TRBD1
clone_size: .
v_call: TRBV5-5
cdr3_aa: CASSPETGLHTGELFF
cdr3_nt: TGTGCCAGCAGCCCCGAGACAGGGCTGCACACCGGGGAGCTGTTTTTT

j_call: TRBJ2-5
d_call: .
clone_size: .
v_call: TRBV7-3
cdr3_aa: CASSLTFQQGETQYF
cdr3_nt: TGTGCCAGCAGCTTAACGTTTCAACAAGGGGAGACCCAGTACTTC

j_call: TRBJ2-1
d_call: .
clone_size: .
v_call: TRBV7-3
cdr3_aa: CASSLIDASYNEQFF
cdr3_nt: TGTGCCAGCAGCTTGATAGACGCGTCATACAATGAGCAGTTCTTC

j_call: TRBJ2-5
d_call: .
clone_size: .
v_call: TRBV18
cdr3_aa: CASSPPILGGVEETQYF
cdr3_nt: TGTGCCAGCTCACCACCGATCTTGGGGGGCGTAGAAGAGACCCAGTACTTC

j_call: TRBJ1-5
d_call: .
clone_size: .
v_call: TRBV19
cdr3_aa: CASSQVLYSNQPQHF
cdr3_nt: TGTGCCAGTAGTCAGGTTCTTTATAGCAATCAGCCCCAGCATTTT

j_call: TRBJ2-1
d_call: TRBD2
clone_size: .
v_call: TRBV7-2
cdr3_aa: CASSSLAGGRQFF
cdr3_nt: TGTGCCAGCAGCTCACTAGCGGGGGGCCGGCAGTTCTTC

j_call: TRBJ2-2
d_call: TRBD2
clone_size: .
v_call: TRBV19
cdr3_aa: CASSIGTSGATANTGELFF
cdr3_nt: TGTGCCAGTAGTATTGGGACTAGCGGGGCAACCGCAAACACCGGGGAGCTGTTTTTT

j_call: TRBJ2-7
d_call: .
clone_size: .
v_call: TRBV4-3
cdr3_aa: CASSQEDSDSYEQYF
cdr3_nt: TGCGCCAGCAGCCAAGAGGACAGTGACTCCTACGAGCAGTACTTC

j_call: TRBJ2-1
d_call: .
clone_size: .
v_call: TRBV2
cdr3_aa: CAIRMLYNEQFF
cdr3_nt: TGTGCCATCCGGATGTTATACAATGAGCAGTTCTTC

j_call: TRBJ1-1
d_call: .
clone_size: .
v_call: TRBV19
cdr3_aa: CASSMLTGAFF
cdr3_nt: TGTGCCAGTAGTATGCTCACCGGAGCTTTCTTT

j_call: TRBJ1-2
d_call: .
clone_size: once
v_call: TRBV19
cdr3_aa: CARQSSYGYTF
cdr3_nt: TGTGCTAGACAGTCTTCCTATGGCTACACCTTC

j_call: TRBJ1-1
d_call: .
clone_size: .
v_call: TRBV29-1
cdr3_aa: CSAAGERGVGTEAFF
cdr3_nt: TGCAGCGCTGCGGGCGAACGAGGGGTAGGGACTGAAGCTTTCTTT

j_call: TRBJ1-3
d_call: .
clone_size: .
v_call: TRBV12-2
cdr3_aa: CASRAGTGGSGNTIYF
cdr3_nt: TGTGCAAGTCGGGCCGGGACAGGGGGCTCTGGAAACACCATATATTTT

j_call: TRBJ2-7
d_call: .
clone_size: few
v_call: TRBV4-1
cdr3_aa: CASSQDQGSGIYEQYF
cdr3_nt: TGCGCCAGCAGCCAAGATCAGGGTAGCGGTATCTACGAGCAGTACTTC

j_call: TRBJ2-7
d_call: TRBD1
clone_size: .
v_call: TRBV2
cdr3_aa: CASSISGTGVYEQYF
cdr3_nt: TGTGCCAGCAGTATTTCCGGGACAGGGGTCTACGAGCAGTACTTC

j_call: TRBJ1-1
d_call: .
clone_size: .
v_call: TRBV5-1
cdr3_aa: CASSLKGAPNTEAFF
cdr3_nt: TGCGCCAGCAGCTTAAAAGGGGCTCCGAACACTGAAGCTTTCTTT

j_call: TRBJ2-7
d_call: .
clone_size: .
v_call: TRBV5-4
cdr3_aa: CASSLGASYEQYF
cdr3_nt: TGTGCCAGCAGCTTGGGTGCCTCCTACGAGCAGTACTTC

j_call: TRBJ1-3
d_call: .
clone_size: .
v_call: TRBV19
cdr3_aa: CASSTNLASGNTIYF
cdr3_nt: TGTGCCAGTAGTACAAACTTAGCCTCTGGAAACACCATATATTTT